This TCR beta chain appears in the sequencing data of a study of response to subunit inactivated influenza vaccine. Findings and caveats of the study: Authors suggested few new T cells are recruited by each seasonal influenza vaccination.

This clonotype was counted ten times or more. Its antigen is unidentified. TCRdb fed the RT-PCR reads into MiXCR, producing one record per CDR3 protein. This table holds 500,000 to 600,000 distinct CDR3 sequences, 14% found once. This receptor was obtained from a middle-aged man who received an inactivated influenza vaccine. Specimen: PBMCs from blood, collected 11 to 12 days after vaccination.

The CDR3 spells CASSQVRSSGYNEQFF. CDR3 DNA sequence: TGTGCCAGCAGCCAAGTGCGGTCTAGCGGGTACAATGAGCAGTTCTTC. This chain connects TRBV14 to TRBJ2-1, with 8 bases fitting TRBD2. After removal of 1 base from V and 4 bases from J, the junction contained 6 bases not matched to a gene. CDR1 is SGHDN, CDR2 FVKESK, per germline. There are 16 residues in the CDR3.